These 31 T cell receptor beta chains originate from one sample sequenced in a study of vaccination effects on CD4 cells after COVID-19. TCRdb keeps only in-frame clones here, not all; method: immunoSEQ multiplex PCR. This table has 20,000 to 30,000 clones, around three quarters appearing once. Their cognate antigens are unknown. CD4+ T cells specific for antigen were expanded with viral peptide pools by the ViraFEST assay before sequencing. With around ten days of culture completed, CD4+ T cells were isolated. Negative nucleocapsid antibody tests before and after vaccination confirmed no previous SARS-CoV-2 infection. This specimen consisted of CD4+ T cells from PBMCs cultured with HCoV-NL63 spike peptides, obtained before COVID-19 vaccination. The receptors were gathered from a human donor who received a COVID-19 vaccine.

The CDR3: CASSVAGQAPLHF. As DNA, the CDR3 is TGTGCCAGCAGTGTGGCAGGGCAGGCACCCCTCCACTTT. The genes are TRBV25-1 and TRBJ1-6, with D tentatively TRBD1 (5 bases). V was cut by 4 bases and J by 11 bases, with 12 bases left in between. CDR3 length equals 13 residues. Germline lookup yields CDR1 MGHDK and CDR2 SYGVNS.

The V call is TRBV9, the J call TRBJ1-6; weak D call: TRBD1 (6 bases). Germline loops: CDR1 SGDLS, CDR2 YYNGEE. V was pared by 0 bases and J by 8 bases, with 15 bases between. The CDR3 length is 16 residues. As DNA, the CDR3 is TGTGCCAGCAGCGTAGGGGTGGGGGCTAACCATTCACCCCTCCACTTT. Residues: CASSVGVGANHSPLHF.

This clone was detected only a few times. The chain combines TRBV6-1 with TRBJ2-5; D not certain. From germline, CDR1 is MNHNS and CDR2 SASEGT. Trimming cost V 0 bases and J 5 bases, with 4 bases left between them. The CDR3 totals 12 residues. Here the CDR3 DNA reads TGTGCCAGCAGTGAAGCTGGGGAGACCCAGTACTTC. The encoded protein is CASSEAGETQYF.

The chain recombines TRBV2 with TRBJ1-6; D call uncertain. Trimming took 6 bases from V and 6 from J, leaving 9 bases between them. Germline-derived CDR1 and CDR2 are SNHLY and FYNNEI. The CDR3 has 13 amino acids. The CDR3 loop reads CASSVQLNSPLHF. CDR3 nucleotides: TGTGCCAGCAGCGTACAGCTTAATTCACCCCTCCACTTT.

This chain uses TRBV5-1 with TRBJ2-1; 15 bases align to TRBD2. J was trimmed by 5 bases and V by 3 bases; bases with no gene match: 6. The CDR3 length is 17 residues. The germline V gene encodes CDR1 SGHRS and CDR2 YFSETQ. In DNA form, the CDR3 reads TGCGCCAGCAGCTCAGGGACTAGCGGGAGGTCAGACAATGAGCAGTTCTTC. Its protein product is CASSSGTSGRSDNEQFF.

CDR3 sequence (DNA): TGTGCCAGCAGCCAATCGGACGGACAAGAGACCCAGTACTTC. It encodes CASSQSDGQETQYF. V gene TRBV3-1 (or the pseudogene TRBV3-2) combines with J gene TRBJ2-5; D is unresolved. There are 14 residues in the CDR3. Germline V gene lookup returns CDR1 LGHDT and CDR2 YNNKEL (reference sequence). The V gene lost 2 bases and the J gene lost 2 bases, with 9 bases spanning the gap.

This clone is judged medium-sized. V is TRBV9 and J is TRBJ1-2, with 8 nucleotides matching TRBD1. In germline, CDR1 is SGDLS, CDR2 YYNGEE. This CDR3 comprises 17 residues. After removal of 5 bases from V and 3 bases from J, the junction contained 15 bases not matched to a gene. The CDR3 nucleotides are TGTGCCAGCAGGAACCCAAAAGCGGACAGGGCCCACTATGGCTACACCTTC. Amino acid sequence: CASRNPKADRAHYGYTF.

This rearrangement joins TRBV3-1 (or the pseudogene TRBV3-2) to TRBJ2-1; TRBD2 agrees at 9 bases. Trimming took 4 bases from V and 6 from J; bases not matched to a gene: 10. Looked up from germline, CDR1 is LGHDT and CDR2 is YNNKEL (reference sequence). The CDR3 is made up of 16 amino acids. The CDR3 nucleotides read TGTGCCAGCAGCCGTTCCATGGCGGGGGGGCGCAATGAGCAGTTCTTC. Translating gives CASSRSMAGGRNEQFF.

In its sample, this clone ranks as medium-sized (0.01 to 0.1%). The rearrangement uses TRBV7-2 and TRBJ2-1, with D hard to call. CDR1 SGHTA and CDR2 FQGNSA come from the germline V gene. V gave up 5 bases and J gave up 5 bases, with 10 bases separating them. The CDR3 has 13 amino acids. CDR3 loop: CASSAYYNNEQFF. The CDR3 DNA follows: TGTGCCAGCAGCGCCTACTACAACAATGAGCAGTTCTTC.

The chain has TRBV10-3 and TRBJ1-1; D possibly corresponds to TRBD1 (5 bases). The CDR3 totals 14 residues. V was clipped by 5 bases and J by 0 bases, with 10 bases between them. CDR1 is ENHRY, CDR2 SYGVKD, per germline. The CDR3 nucleotides are TGTGCCATCAGTCGCGAGGGGCTGAACACTGAAGCTTTCTTT. Its protein product is CAISREGLNTEAFF.

This sequence joins TRBV19 and TRBJ2-1, with 7 bases fitting TRBD2. CDR3 length: 14 amino acids. Germline V gives CDR1 LNHDA, CDR2 SQIVND (reference sequence). J lost 4 bases, V lost 6 bases, and 6 bases had no gene match. CDR3: CASSRLAAYNEQFF. DNA for the CDR3: TGTGCCAGTAGCCGACTAGCCGCTTACAATGAGCAGTTCTTC.

The chain recombines TRBV5-4 with TRBJ2-2; weak D call: TRBD2 (7 bases). This CDR3 spans 17 amino acids. Per the germline V gene, CDR1 is SGHNT and CDR2 is YYREEE (reference sequence). Trimming took off 2 bases at V and 4 bases at J, with 18 bases between the two ends. CDR3 DNA sequence: TGTGCCAGCAGCTTATTTAGGGGGGGAGGCGGCACCGGGGAGCTGTTTTTT. Its protein product is CASSLFRGGGGTGELFF.

V gene TRBV5-1 combines with J gene TRBJ2-1; TRBD2 matches at 9 bases. With V trimmed by 6 bases and J by 0 bases, 7 bases remained unmatched. The CDR3 runs 16 residues. The V gene's germline CDR1 is SGHRS and CDR2 YFSETQ. CDR3 region: CASTLGGGASYNEQFF. CDR3 coding DNA: TGCGCCAGCACCCTGGGCGGGGGGGCCTCCTACAATGAGCAGTTCTTC.

This clone was observed a few times. The rearrangement joins TRBV4-1 to TRBJ2-2; TRBD2 aligns across 9 bases. CDR1 MGHRA and CDR2 YSYEKL come from the germline V gene. V lost 1 base to trimming and J lost 4 bases; unmatched junction nucleotides: 7. The CDR3 loop spans 17 amino acids. CDR3 DNA: TGCGCCAGCAGCCAAGGGGGGCTAGCGGGGACCACCGGGGAGCTGTTTTTT. It is translated as CASSQGGLAGTTGELFF.

This sequence joins TRBV5-1 and TRBJ2-1, with D maybe TRBD2 (5 bases). The V and J ends lost 7 bases and 7 bases respectively, with 24 bases between them. Looked up from germline, CDR1 is SGHRS and CDR2 is YFSETQ. The CDR3 sequence is 16 residues long. The CDR3 here is CASGKDRPEGRNEQFF. The CDR3 DNA reads TGCGCCAGCGGTAAAGACCGCCCTGAGGGAAGGAATGAGCAGTTCTTC. Looking up the rest from reference TRBV5-1 and TRBJ2-1 gives the full variable domain: KAGVTQTPRYLIKTRGQQVTLSCSPISGHRSVSWYQQTPGQGLQFLFEYFSETQRNKGNFPGRFSGRQFSNSRSEMNVSTLELGDSALYLCASGKDRPEGRNEQFFGPGTRLTVL.

This clone was recorded only once. The V call is TRBV18, the J call TRBJ2-7; 7 nucleotides match TRBD2. The CDR3 is 16 amino acids. V was clipped by 6 bases and J by 4 bases; unmatched bases: 15. The germline CDR1 and CDR2 sequences are KGHSH and LQKENI. The CDR3 sequence is CASSSIGGGERYEQYF. The CDR3 DNA follows: TGTGCCAGCTCTTCCATAGGCGGGGGTGAGAGGTACGAGCAGTACTTC.

Comments on this clone: This same CDR3 is encoded by further DNA sequences in the sample. V is TRBV11-2 and J is TRBJ2-1; 9 positions agree with TRBD2. From germline, CDR1 is SGHAT and CDR2 FQNNGV. V was clipped by 1 base and J by 2 bases; unmatched bases: 9. The CDR3 is 18 amino acids. The CDR3 DNA follows: TGTGCCAGCAGCTTAGTATCTAGCGGGAATTTGGCCTACAATGAGCAGTTCTTC. Encoded protein: CASSLVSSGNLAYNEQFF.

This clone was picked up a small number of times. The gene calls are TRBV20-1 and TRBJ2-7; 11 nucleotides align to TRBD2. This CDR3 contains 14 residues. Germline V CDR1 and CDR2: DFQATT, SNEGSKA (reference sequence). The ends lost 3 bases at V and 3 bases at J; junction bases unmatched: 4. CDR3 loop: CSASRLAGLYEQYF. The DNA of the CDR3 is TGCAGTGCTAGTAGACTAGCGGGACTCTACGAGCAGTACTTC.

This clone was recorded only once. This rearrangement joins TRBV27 to TRBJ2-3; 9 bases align to TRBD2. The CDR3 spans 15 residues. J was trimmed by 7 bases and V by 4 bases; bases with no gene match: 9. The germline V gene encodes CDR1 MNHEY and CDR2 SMNVEV (reference sequence). For the CDR3, the DNA is TGTGCCAGCAGTTCGTGGGCGGGGGGGCCTCATACGCAGTATTTT. It codes for CASSSWAGGPHTQYF.

The chain couples TRBV30 to TRBJ1-2; no clear D. The ends were cut back, 0 bases at V and 7 bases at J, with 18 bases in the middle. CDR3 length: 15 amino acids. CDR1 GTSNPN and CDR2 SVGIG come from the germline V gene (reference sequence). The CDR3 coding sequence is TGTGCCTGGAGTGTACTGTTTAGGGTTGGGTCTGGCTACACCTTC. Its translation: CAWSVLFRVGSGYTF.

The V call is TRBV18, the J call TRBJ1-4; D unresolved. Looked up from germline, CDR1 is KGHSH and CDR2 is LQKENI. Trimming stripped 6 bases from V and 0 bases from J, with 14 bases between. The CDR3 loop spans 16 amino acids. For the CDR3, the DNA is TGTGCCAGCTCGCCCGGTGCGGGAGCAACTAATGAAAAACTGTTTTTT. It is translated as CASSPGAGATNEKLFF.

A few counts support this clone. The genes are TRBV13 and TRBJ1-6, with D maybe TRBD1 (5 bases). CDR1 PRHDT and CDR2 FYEKMQ come from the germline V gene (reference sequence). The CDR3 covers 16 residues. Trimming took 5 bases from V and 8 from J, leaving 19 bases between them. CDR3 bases: TGTGCCAGCAGCGGCCGCGGGACGTATCAGGATTCACCCCTCCACTTT. Its protein is CASSGRGTYQDSPLHF.

V gene TRBV3-1 (or the pseudogene TRBV3-2) combines with J gene TRBJ1-1; possible D gene TRBD1, 5 bases. V was shortened by 2 bases and J by 0 bases, with 7 bases between the two germline ends. The CDR3 totals 14 residues. CDR1 is LGHDT and CDR2 is YNNKEL in the germline V gene (reference sequence). The DNA of the CDR3 is TGTGCCAGCAGCCAACCGGACATGAACACTGAAGCTTTCTTT. Translating gives CASSQPDMNTEAFF.

This clone appeared a single time. The CDR3 bases are TGTGCCAGCAGCGGCGGGGACGCCGGGGGAAACACCATATATTTT. Translated, it gives CASSGGDAGGNTIYF. The chain recombines TRBV6-5 with TRBJ1-3, with TRBD1 as a possible D gene (5 bases). The CDR3 is 15 amino acids. V dropped 6 bases and J dropped 4 bases, with 16 bases sitting between them. The germline V gene has CDR1 MNHEY and CDR2 SVGAGI.

The chain carries TRBV5-1 and TRBJ1-1; 8 bases align to TRBD1. The CDR3 has 17 amino acids. Looked up from germline, CDR1 is SGHRS and CDR2 is YFSETQ. The ends lost 0 bases at V and 4 bases at J; junction bases unmatched: 11. The CDR3 DNA reads TGCGCCAGCAGCTTGGCCGGGACAGGTCAAGGTGGCACTGAAGCTTTCTTT. Its translation is CASSLAGTGQGGTEAFF. The complete variable domain, with remaining parts taken from reference TRBV5-1 and TRBJ1-1, reads KAGVTQTPRYLIKTRGQQVTLSCSPISGHRSVSWYQQTPGQGLQFLFEYFSETQRNKGNFPGRFSGRQFSNSRSEMNVSTLELGDSALYLCASSLAGTGQGGTEAFFGQGTRLTVV.

CDR3 protein: CASSLGSLRRDRGRSGANVLTF. CDR3 in DNA: TGTGCCAGCAGCTTAGGTAGTCTGCGTCGTGACAGAGGGCGTTCTGGGGCCAACGTCCTGACTTTC. The J gene is TRBJ2-6, the V gene TRBV7-6; possibly TRBD1 or TRBD2 for D (5 bases each). V lost 1 base and J 1 base, leaving 26 bases between the germline ends. Germline CDR1 and CDR2: SGHVS and FNYEAQ. The CDR3 extends over 22 amino acids.

The chain joins TRBV4-2 to TRBJ2-3; 12 bases match TRBD2. The CDR3 spans 16 residues. Germline CDR1 is LGHNA and CDR2 is YNFKEQ. J gave up 8 bases and V 0 bases, and 6 bases lay outside the gene matches. The CDR3 region is CASSQDPTSGSGTQYF. CDR3 DNA sequence: TGTGCCAGCAGCCAAGACCCGACTAGCGGGAGTGGTACGCAGTATTTT.

The chain uses TRBV18 and TRBJ1-3; 7 bases are a match to TRBD1. The CDR3 spans 16 residues. Germline V gene sequence: CDR1 KGHSH, CDR2 LQKENI. The V segment lost 3 bases and the J segment 1 base; nucleotides outside the gene matches: 6. CDR3 in DNA: TGTGCCAGCTCACCGACAGGGTATGGGTCTGGAAACACCATATATTTT. Residues: CASSPTGYGSGNTIYF.

The J gene is TRBJ1-6, the V gene TRBV2; 11 bases line up with TRBD1. CDR1 is SNHLY, CDR2 FYNNEI, per germline. The CDR3 spans 15 residues. Losses at the gene ends were 4 bases for V and 9 bases for J; bases not matched to a gene: 5. The CDR3, as DNA: TGTGCCAGCAGTGCGGACAGGGGGCTAACTTCACCCCTCCACTTT. Encoded protein: CASSADRGLTSPLHF.

V gene TRBV6-1 combines with J gene TRBJ2-3; a possible D gene is TRBD1 (6 bases). This CDR3 has 16 residues. Germline values: CDR1 MNHNS, CDR2 SASEGT. Trimming took off 0 bases at V and 2 bases at J, with 12 bases between the two ends. The CDR3 protein is CASSEAPGAVTDTQYF. The CDR3 DNA follows: TGTGCCAGCAGTGAAGCGCCAGGGGCGGTCACAGATACGCAGTATTTT.

This sequence joins TRBV10-3 and TRBJ1-1; unclear D gene. The germline CDR1 and CDR2 sequences are ENHRY and SYGVKD. CDR3 size: 12 residues. Trimming took 6 bases from V and 3 from J, leaving 8 bases between them. The chain's CDR3 is CAIRRVDTEAFF. The DNA of the CDR3 is TGTGCCATCAGGAGGGTTGACACTGAAGCTTTCTTT.